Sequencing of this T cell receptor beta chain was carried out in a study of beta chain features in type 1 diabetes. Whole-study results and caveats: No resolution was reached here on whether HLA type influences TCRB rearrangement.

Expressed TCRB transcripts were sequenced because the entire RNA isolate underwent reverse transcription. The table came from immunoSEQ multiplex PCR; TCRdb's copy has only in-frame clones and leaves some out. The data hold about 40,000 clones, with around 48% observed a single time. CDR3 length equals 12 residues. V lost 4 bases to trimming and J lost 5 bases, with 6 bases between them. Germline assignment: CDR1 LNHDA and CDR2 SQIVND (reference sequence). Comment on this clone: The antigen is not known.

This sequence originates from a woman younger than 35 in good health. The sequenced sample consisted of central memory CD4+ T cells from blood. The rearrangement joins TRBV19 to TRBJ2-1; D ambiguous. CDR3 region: CASSTLNNEQFF. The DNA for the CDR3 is TGTGCCAGTAGTACCCTAAACAATGAGCAGTTCTTC.